Described below is a single T cell receptor (beta chain) sequence and its context. TCRdb recomputed clones from the PCR reads via MiXCR. The sample lists over 15,000 clones, about 33% occurring once. This record belongs to a study of metastatic and nonmetastatic thyroid tumors. The CDR3 is 17 residues long. Germline V CDR1 and CDR2: SGHRS, YFSETQ. Trimming cost V 5 bases and J 2 bases; bases outside gene matches: 6. Not a single patient had been given any form of treatment at any point before undergoing thyroid surgery. The rearrangement joins TRBV5-1 to TRBJ2-2, with 13 bases matching TRBD2. The clonotype was recovered from a female donor with papillary thyroid cancer or a benign thyroid nodule (not recorded which). Some clones in this sample may be carry-over from other donors' samples. Input material: adjacent normal tissue. CDR3 bases: TGCGCCAGCAGGACAGGACTAGCGGGGGTCAACACCGGGGAGCTGTTTTTT. This translates into CASRTGLAGVNTGELFF.